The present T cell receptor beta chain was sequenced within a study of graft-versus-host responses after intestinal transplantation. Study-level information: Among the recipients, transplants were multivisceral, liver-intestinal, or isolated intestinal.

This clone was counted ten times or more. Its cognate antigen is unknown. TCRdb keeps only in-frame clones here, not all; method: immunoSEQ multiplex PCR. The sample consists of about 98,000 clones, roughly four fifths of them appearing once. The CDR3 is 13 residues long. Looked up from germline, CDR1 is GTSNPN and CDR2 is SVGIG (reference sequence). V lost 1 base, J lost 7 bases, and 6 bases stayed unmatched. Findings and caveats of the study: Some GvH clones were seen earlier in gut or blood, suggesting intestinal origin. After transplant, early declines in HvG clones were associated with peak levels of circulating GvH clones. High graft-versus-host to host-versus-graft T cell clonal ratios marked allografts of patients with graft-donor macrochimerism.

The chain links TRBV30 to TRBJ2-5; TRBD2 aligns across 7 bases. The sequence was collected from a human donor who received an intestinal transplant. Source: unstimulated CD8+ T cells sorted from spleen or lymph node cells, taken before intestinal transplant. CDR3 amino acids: CAWSELAKGTQYF. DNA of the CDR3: TGTGCCTGGAGTGAACTAGCGAAGGGGACCCAGTACTTC. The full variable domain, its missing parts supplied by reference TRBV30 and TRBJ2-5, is SQTIHQWPATLVQPVGSPLSLECTVEGTSNPNLYWYRQAAGRGLQLLFYSVGIGQISSEVPQNLSASRPQDRQFILSSKKLLLSDSGFYLCAWSELAKGTQYFGPGTRLLVL.